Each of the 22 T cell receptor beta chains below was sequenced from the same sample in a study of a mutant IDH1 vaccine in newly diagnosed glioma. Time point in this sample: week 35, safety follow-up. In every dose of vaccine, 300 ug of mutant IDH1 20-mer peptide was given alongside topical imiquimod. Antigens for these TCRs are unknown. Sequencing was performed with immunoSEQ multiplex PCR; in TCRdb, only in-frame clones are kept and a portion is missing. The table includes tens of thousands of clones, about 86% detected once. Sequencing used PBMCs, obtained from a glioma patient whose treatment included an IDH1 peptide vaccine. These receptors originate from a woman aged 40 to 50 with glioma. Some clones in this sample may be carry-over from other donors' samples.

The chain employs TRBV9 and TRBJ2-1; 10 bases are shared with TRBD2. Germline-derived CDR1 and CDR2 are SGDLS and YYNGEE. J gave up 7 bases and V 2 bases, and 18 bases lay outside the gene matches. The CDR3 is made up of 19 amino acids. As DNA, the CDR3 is TGTGCCAGCAGCGTCGCCAGGCAGATAGCGGGGGGTTTTACGAATGAGCAGTTCTTC. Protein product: CASSVARQIAGGFTNEQFF. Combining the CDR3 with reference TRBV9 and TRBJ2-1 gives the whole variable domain DSGVTQTPKHLITATGQRVTLRCSPRSGDLSVYWYQQSLDQGLQFLIQYYNGEERAKGNILERFSAQQFPDLHSELNLSSLELGDSALYFCASSVARQIAGGFTNEQFFGPGTRLTVL.

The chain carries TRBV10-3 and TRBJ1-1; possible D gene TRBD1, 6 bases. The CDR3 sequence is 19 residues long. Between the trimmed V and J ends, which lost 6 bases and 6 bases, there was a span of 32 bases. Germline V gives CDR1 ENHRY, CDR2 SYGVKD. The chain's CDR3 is CAISTGQEVAGVYFAEAFF. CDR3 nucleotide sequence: TGTGCCATCAGCACGGGGCAAGAGGTTGCAGGGGTCTACTTCGCTGAAGCTTTCTTT.

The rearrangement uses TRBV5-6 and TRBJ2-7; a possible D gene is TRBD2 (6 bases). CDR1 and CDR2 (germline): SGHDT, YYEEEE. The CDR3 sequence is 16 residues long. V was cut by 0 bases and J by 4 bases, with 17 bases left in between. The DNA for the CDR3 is TGTGCCAGCAGCTTGGGGCCGGGGGAGGATTTTTACGAGCAGTACTTC. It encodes CASSLGPGEDFYEQYF.

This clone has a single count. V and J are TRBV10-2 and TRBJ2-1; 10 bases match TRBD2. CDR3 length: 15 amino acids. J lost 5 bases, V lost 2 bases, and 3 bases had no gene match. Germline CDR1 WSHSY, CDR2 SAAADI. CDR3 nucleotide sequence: TGCGCCAGCAGTGAGGGACTAGCGGCCGACAATGAGCAGTTCTTC. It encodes CASSEGLAADNEQFF.

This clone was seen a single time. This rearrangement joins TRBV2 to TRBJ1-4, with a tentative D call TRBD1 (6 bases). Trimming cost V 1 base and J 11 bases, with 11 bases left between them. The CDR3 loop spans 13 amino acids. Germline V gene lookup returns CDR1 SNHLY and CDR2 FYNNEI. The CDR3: CASSEVRQEKLFF. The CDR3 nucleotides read TGTGCCAGCAGTGAAGTCAGACAGGAGAAACTGTTTTTT.

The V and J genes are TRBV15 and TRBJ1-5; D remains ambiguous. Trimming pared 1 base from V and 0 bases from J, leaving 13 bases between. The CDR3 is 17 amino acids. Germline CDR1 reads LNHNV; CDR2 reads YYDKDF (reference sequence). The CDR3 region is CATSRVPGFFSNQPQHF. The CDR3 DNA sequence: TGTGCCACCAGCAGAGTGCCGGGATTCTTTAGCAATCAGCCCCAGCATTTT. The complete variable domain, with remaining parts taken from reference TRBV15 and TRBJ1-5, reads DAMVIQNPRYQVTQFGKPVTLSCSQTLNHNVMYWYQQKSSQAPKLLFHYYDKDFNNEADTPDNFQSRRPNTSFCFLDIRSPGLGDTAMYLCATSRVPGFFSNQPQHFGDGTRLSIL.

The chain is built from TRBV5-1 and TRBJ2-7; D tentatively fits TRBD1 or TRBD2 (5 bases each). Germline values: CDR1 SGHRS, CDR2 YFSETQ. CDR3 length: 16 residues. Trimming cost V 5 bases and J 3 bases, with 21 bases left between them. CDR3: CASSWTLGTAGYEQYF. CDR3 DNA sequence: TGCGCCAGCAGTTGGACTTTGGGGACGGCGGGCTACGAGCAGTACTTC.

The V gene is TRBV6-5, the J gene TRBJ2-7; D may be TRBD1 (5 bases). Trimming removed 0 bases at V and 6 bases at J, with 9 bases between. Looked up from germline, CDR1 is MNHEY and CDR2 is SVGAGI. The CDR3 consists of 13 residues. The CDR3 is CASSYSGRGEQYF. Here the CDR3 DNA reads TGTGCCAGCAGTTACTCCGGAAGGGGCGAGCAGTACTTC.

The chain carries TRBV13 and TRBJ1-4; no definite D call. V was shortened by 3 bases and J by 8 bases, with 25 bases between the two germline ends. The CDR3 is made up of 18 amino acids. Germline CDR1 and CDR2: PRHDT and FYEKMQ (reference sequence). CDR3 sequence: CASSFRVSQYENPEKLFF. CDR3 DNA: TGTGCCAGCAGCTTTAGGGTATCGCAGTATGAGAATCCCGAAAAACTGTTTTTT. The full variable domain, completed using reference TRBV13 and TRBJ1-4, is AAGVIQSPRHLIKEKRETATLKCYPIPRHDTVYWYQQGPGQDPQFLISFYEKMQSDKGSIPDRFSAQQFSDYHSELNMSSLELGDSALYFCASSFRVSQYENPEKLFFGSGTQLSVL.

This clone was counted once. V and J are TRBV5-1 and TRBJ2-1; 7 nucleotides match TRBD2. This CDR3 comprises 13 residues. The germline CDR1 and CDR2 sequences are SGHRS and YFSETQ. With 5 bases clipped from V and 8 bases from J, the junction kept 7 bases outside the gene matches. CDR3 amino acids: CASRRGTGDEQFF. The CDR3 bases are TGCGCCAGCAGGCGGGGGACCGGCGATGAGCAGTTCTTC.

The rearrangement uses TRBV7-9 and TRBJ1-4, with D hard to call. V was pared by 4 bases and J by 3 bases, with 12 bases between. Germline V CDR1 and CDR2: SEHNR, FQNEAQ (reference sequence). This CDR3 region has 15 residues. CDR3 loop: CASSSPRMANEKLFF. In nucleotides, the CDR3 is TGTGCCAGCAGCTCCCCCCGGATGGCTAATGAAAAACTGTTTTTT.

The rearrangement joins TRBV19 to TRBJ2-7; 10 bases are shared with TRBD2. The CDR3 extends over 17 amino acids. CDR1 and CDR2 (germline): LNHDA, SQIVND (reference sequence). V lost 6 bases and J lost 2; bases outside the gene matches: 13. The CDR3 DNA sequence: TGTGCCAGTAGCCCCCTGGGGAGTAGCGGGAGGCCCTACGAGCAGTACTTC. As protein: CASSPLGSSGRPYEQYF.

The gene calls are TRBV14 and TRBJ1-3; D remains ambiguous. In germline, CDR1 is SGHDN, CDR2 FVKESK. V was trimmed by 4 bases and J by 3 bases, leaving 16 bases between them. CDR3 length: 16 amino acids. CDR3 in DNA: TGTGCCAGCAGCCCGAGGGCATACTCTTTTGGAAACACCATATATTTT. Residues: CASSPRAYSFGNTIYF.

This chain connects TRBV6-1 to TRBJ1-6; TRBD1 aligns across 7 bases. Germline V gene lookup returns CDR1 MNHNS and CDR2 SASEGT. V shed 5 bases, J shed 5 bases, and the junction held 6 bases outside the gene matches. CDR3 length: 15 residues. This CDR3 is CASSKGTANNSPLHF. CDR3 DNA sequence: TGTGCCAGCAGTAAAGGGACAGCGAATAATTCACCCCTCCACTTT.

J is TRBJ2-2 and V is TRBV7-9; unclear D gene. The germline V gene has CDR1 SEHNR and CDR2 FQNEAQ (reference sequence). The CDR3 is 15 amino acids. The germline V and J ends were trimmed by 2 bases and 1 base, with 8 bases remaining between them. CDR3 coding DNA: TGTGCCAGCAGCTTAAGGACCATGAACACCGGGGAGCTGTTTTTT. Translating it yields CASSLRTMNTGELFF.

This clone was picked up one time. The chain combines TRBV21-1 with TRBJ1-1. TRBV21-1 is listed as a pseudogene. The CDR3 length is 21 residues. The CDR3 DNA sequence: TGTGCCAGCAGCAAAGGAACAAGAGAGGAACCCGACATTGAGAGGAACACTGAAGCTTTCTTT. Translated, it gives CASSKGTREEPDIERNTEAFF.

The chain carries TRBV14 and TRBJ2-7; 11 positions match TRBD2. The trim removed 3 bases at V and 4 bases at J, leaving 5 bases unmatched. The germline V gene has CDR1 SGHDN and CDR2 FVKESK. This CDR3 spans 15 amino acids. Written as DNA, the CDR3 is TGTGCCAGCAGCCAGGTGACTAGCGGGATTTACGAGCAGTACTTC. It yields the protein CASSQVTSGIYEQYF.

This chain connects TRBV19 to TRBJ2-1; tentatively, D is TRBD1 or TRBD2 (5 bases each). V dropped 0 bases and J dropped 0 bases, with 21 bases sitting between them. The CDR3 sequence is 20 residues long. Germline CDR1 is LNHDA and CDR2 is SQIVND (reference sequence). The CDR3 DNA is TGTGCCAGTAGTATAGATCAAATCGGGGCCGTTCCGAGCTCCTACAATGAGCAGTTCTTC. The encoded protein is CASSIDQIGAVPSSYNEQFF. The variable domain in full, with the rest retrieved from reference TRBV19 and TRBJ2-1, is DGGITQSPKYLFRKEGQNVTLSCEQNLNHDAMYWYRQDPGQGLRLIYYSQIVNDFQKGDIAEGYSVSREKKESFPLTVTSAQKNPTAFYLCASSIDQIGAVPSSYNEQFFGPGTRLTVL.

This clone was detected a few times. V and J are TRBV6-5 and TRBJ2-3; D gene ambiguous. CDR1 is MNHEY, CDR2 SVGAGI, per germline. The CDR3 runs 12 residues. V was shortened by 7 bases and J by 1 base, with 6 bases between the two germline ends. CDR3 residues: CASKDGTDTQYF. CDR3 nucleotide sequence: TGTGCCAGCAAAGACGGCACAGATACGCAGTATTTT.

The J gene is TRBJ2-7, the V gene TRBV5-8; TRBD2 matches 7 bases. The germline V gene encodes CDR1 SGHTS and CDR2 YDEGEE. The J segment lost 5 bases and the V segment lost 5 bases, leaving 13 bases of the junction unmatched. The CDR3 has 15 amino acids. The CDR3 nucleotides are TGTGCCAGCAGGCCATACGGGGGGTCGAAGAACGAGCAGTACTTC. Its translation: CASRPYGGSKNEQYF.

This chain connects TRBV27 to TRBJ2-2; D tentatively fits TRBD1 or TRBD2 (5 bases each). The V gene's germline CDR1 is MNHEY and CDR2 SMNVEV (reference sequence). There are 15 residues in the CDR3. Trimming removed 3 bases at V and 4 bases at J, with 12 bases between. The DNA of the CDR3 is TGTGCCAGCAGTTTGTCCGGGACGTCCACCGGGGAGCTGTTTTTT. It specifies CASSLSGTSTGELFF.

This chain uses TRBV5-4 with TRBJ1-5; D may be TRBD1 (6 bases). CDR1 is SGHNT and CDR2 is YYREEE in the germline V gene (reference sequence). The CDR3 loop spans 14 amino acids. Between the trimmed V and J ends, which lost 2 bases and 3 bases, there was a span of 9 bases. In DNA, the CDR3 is TGTGCCAGCAGCTTAGCAGGGGTCAATCAGCCCCAGCATTTT. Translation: CASSLAGVNQPQHF.